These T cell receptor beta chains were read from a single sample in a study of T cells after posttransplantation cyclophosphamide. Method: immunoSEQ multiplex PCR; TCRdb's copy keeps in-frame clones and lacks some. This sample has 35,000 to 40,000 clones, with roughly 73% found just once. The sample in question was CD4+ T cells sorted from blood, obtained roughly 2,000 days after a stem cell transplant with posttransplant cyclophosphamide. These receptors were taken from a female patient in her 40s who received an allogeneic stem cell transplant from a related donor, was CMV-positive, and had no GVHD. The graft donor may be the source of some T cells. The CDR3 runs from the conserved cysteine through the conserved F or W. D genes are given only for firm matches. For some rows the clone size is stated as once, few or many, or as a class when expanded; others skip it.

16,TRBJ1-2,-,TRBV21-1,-,CASSKALRDRSYGYTF,TGTGCCAGCAGCAAAGCCCTAAGGGACAGATCCTATGGCTACACCTTC
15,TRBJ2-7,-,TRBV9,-,CASSPEGVSLHEQYF,TGTGCCAGCAGCCCGGAAGGAGTAAGCCTTCACGAGCAGTACTTC
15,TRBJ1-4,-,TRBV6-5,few,CASSRIGQPNEKLFF,TGTGCCAGCAGTCGAATCGGACAGCCTAATGAAAAACTGTTTTTT
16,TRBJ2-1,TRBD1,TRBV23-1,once,CASSHLGQGPYNEQFF,TGCGCCAGCAGTCACTTGGGACAGGGACCATACAATGAGCAGTTCTTC
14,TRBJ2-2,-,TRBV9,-,CASSVVSAGGELFF,TGTGCCAGCAGCGTAGTTAGCGCGGGCGGGGAGCTGTTTTTT
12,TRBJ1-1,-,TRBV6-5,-,CASSSQGTEAFF,TGTGCCAGCAGTTCACAGGGAACTGAAGCTTTCTTT
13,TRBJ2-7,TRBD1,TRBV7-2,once,CASSFRGQANRYF,TGTGCCAGCAGCTTTCGAGGACAGGCCAATCGGTACTTC
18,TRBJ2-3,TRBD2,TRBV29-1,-,CSVERGLGRGGLGDTQYF,TGCAGCGTTGAAAGGGGGCTCGGGCGGGGGGGCCTAGGAGATACGCAGTATTTT
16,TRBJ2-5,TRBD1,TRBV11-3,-,CASSFGRGTGQETQYF,TGTGCCAGCAGCTTCGGGCGGGGGACAGGGCAAGAGACCCAGTACTTC
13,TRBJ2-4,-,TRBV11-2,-,CASSLFRGDIQYF,TGTGCCAGCAGCTTATTCAGGGGAGACATTCAGTACTTC
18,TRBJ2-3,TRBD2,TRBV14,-,CASSLSGTSGGPIDTQYF,TGTGCCAGCAGCCTAAGCGGGACTAGCGGGGGGCCAATAGATACGCAGTATTTT
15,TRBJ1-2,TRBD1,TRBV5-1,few,CASSSGTGGNYGYTF,TGCGCCAGCAGCTCCGGGACAGGGGGCAACTATGGCTACACCTTC
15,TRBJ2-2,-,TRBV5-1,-,CASSSTQGNTGELFF,TGCGCCAGCAGCTCGACACAGGGGAACACCGGGGAGCTGTTTTTT
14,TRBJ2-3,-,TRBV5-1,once,CASSPGLTTDTQYF,TGCGCCAGCAGCCCGGGACTTACCACAGATACGCAGTATTTT
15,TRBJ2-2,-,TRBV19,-,CASSIASVGTGELFF,TGTGCCAGTAGTATCGCCTCCGTCGGCACCGGGGAGCTGTTTTTT
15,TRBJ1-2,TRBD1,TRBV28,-,CASSLPGQHNYGYTF,TGTGCCAGCAGCTTACCGGGACAGCATAACTATGGCTACACCTTC
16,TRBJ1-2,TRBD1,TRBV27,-,CASSLSRWTGIDGYTF,TGTGCCAGCAGTTTATCACGTTGGACAGGGATTGATGGCTACACCTTC
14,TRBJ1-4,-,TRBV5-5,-,CASSKWGYDEKLFF,TGTGCCAGCAGCAAGTGGGGCTATGATGAAAAACTGTTTTTT
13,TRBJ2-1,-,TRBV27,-,CASSFPQGGRQFF,TGTGCCAGCAGTTTCCCTCAGGGGGGACGGCAGTTCTTC
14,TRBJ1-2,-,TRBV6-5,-,CASSYSTGNYGYTF,TGTGCCAGCAGTTACTCGACGGGAAACTATGGCTACACCTTC
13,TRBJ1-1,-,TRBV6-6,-,CASSDRINTEAFF,TGTGCCAGCAGTGACAGGATAAACACTGAAGCTTTCTTT
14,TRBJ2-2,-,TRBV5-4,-,CASSHRQDTGELFF,TGTGCCAGCAGCCACCGACAGGACACCGGGGAGCTGTTTTTT
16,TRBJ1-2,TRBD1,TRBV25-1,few,CASSERGGQGGYGYTF,TGTGCCAGCAGTGAAAGAGGCGGACAGGGTGGCTATGGCTACACCTTC
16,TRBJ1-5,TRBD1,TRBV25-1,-,CASRSYRGNSNQPQHF,TGTGCCAGCAGATCATACAGGGGCAATAGCAATCAGCCCCAGCATTTT
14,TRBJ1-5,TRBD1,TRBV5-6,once,CASSFRGWNQPQHF,TGTGCCAGCAGCTTCAGGGGGTGGAATCAGCCCCAGCATTTT
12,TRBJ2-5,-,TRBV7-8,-,CASSFAGETQYF,TGTGCCAGCAGCTTCGCGGGTGAGACCCAGTACTTC
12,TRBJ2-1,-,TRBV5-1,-,CASKGAYNEQFF,TGCGCCAGCAAGGGGGCCTACAATGAGCAGTTCTTC
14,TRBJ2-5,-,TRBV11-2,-,CASSLVQGGETQYF,TGTGCCAGCAGCTTAGTTCAGGGGGGCGAGACCCAGTACTTC
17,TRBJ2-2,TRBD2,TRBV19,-,CASSNPGLAGTTGELFF,TGTGCCAGTAGTAATCCTGGACTAGCGGGGACCACCGGGGAGCTGTTTTTT
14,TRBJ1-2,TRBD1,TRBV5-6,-,CASSGRTGSYGYTF,TGTGCCAGCAGCGGCAGGACAGGGTCCTATGGCTACACCTTC
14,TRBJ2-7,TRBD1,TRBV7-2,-,CASSGRDRLRLQYF,TGTGCCAGCAGCGGCCGGGACAGACTTCGGTTGCAGTACTTC
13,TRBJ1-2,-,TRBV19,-,CASSPGRGGGYTF,TGTGCCAGTAGTCCGGGCAGGGGTGGCGGCTACACCTTC
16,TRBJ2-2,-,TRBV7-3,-,CASRRESGTNTGELFF,TGTGCCAGCAGACGAGAATCAGGGACTAACACCGGGGAGCTGTTTTTT
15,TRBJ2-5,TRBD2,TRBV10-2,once,CASSESTGRGETQYF,TGCGCCAGCAGTGAGTCGACCGGGCGGGGGGAGACCCAGTACTTC